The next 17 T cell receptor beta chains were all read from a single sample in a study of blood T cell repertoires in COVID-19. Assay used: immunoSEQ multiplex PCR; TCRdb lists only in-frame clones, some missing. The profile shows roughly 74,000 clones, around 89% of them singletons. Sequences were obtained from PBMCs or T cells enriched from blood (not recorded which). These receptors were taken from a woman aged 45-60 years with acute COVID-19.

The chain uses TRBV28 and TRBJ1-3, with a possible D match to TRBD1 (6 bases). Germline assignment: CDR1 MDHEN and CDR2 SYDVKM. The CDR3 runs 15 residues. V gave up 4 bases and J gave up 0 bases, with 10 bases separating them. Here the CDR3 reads CASSSWTASGNTIYF. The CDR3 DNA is TGTGCCAGCAGTTCCTGGACAGCCTCTGGAAACACCATATATTTT.

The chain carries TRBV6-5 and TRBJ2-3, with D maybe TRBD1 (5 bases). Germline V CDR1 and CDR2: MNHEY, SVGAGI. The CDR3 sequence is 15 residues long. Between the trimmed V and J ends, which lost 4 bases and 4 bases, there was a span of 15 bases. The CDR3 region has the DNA TGTGCCAGCAGTTCTCCAGGGCTTGGTGCAGATACGCAGTATTTT. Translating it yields CASSSPGLGADTQYF.

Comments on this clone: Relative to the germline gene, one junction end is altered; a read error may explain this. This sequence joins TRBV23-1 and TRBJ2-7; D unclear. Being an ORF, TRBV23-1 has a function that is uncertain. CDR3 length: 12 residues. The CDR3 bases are TGCGCCAGCAGTCCCCCGGAGCAGAGACGGAGATTC. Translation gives CASSPPEQRRRF.

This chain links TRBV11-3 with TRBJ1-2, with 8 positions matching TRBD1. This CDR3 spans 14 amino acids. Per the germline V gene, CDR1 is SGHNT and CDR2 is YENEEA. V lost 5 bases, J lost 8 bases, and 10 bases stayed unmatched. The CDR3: CASSRDRGRTGYTF. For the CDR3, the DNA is TGTGCCAGCAGCCGTGACAGGGGACGAACAGGCTACACCTTC. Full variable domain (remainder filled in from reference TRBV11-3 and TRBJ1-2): EAGVVQSPRYKIIEKKQPVAFWCNPISGHNTLYWYLQNLGQGPELLIRYENEEAVDDSQLPKDRFSAERLKGVDSTLKIQPAELGDSAVYLCASSRDRGRTGYTFGSGTRLTVV.

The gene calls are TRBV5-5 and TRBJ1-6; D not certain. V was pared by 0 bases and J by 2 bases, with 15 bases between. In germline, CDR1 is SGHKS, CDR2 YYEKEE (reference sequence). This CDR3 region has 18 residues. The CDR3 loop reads CASSLADIGSTYNSPLHF. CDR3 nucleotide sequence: TGTGCCAGCAGCTTGGCCGACATAGGCAGTACCTATAATTCACCCCTCCACTTT.

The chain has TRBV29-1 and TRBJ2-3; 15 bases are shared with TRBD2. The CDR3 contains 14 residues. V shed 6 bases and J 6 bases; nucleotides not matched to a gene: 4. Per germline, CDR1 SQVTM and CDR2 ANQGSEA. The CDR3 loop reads CSVGLAGGYDTQYF. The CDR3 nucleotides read TGCAGCGTGGGACTAGCGGGAGGTTATGATACGCAGTATTTT.

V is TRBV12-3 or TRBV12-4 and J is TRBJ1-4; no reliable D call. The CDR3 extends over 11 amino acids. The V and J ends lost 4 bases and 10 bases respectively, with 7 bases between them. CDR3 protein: CASSSRRKLFF. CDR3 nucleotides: TGTGCCAGCAGTTCCCGGAGAAAACTGTTTTTT.

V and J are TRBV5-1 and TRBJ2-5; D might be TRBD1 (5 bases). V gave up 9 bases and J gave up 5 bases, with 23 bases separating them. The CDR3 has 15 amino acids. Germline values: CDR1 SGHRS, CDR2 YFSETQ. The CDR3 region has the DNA TGCGCCACCCAGAGGCAGGGTGGATATAGTGAGACCCAGTACTTC. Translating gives CATQRQGGYSETQYF.

The CDR3 loop is CASSPTGHQETQYF. In DNA form, the CDR3 reads TGTGCCAGCAGCCCGACAGGGCACCAAGAGACCCAGTACTTC. This chain connects TRBV5-5 to TRBJ2-5, with 7 bases identical to TRBD1. Germline values: CDR1 SGHKS, CDR2 YYEKEE (reference sequence). Trimming at V came to 4 bases and at J to 0 bases, leaving 3 bases not matched to a gene. This CDR3 is 14 amino acids long.

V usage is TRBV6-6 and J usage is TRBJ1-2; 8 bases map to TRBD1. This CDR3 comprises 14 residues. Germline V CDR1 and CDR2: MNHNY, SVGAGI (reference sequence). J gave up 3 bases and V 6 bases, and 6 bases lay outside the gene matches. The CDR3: CASRGQGKDYGYTF. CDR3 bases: TGTGCCAGCAGAGGACAGGGCAAGGACTATGGCTACACCTTC.

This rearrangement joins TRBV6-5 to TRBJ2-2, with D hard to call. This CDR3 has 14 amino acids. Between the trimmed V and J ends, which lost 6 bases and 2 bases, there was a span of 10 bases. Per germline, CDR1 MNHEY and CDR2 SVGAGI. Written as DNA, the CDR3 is TGTGCCAGCAGGCGGAACCTAAACACCGGGGAGCTGTTTTTT. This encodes CASRRNLNTGELFF.

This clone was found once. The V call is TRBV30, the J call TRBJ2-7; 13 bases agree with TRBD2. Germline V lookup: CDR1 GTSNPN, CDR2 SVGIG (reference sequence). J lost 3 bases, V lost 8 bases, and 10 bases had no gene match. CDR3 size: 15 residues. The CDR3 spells CARTSGSPTFYEQYF. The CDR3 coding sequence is TGTGCCCGGACTAGCGGGAGTCCTACATTCTACGAGCAGTACTTC.

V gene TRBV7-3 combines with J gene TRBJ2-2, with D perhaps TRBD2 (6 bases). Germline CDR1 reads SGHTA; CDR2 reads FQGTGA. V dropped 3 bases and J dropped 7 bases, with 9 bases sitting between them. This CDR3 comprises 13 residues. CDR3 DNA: TGTGCCAGCAGCTTCACGGGAGACGGGGAGCTGTTTTTT. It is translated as CASSFTGDGELFF.

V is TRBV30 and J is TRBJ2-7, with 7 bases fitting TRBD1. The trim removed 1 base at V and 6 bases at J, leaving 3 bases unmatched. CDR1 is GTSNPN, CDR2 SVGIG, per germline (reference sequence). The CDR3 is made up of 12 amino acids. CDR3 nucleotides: TGTGCCTGGAGTGAGGGGGCGGCCGAGCAGTACTTC. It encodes CAWSEGAAEQYF.

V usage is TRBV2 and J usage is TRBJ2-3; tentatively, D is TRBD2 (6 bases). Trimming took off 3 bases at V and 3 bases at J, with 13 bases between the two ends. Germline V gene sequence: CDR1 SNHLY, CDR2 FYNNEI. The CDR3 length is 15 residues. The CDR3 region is CASSESLARTDTQYF. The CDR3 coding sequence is TGTGCCAGCAGTGAGTCTCTAGCGAGGACAGATACGCAGTATTTT.

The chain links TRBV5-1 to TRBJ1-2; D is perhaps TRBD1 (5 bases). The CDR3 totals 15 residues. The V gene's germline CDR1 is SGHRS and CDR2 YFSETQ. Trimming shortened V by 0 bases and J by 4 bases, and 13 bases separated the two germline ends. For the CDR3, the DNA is TGCGCCAGCAGCTTGGGGTGGGGGACTGGCTATGGCTACACCTTC. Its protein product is CASSLGWGTGYGYTF.

CDR3 region: CASTTEGVIEAFF. CDR3 in DNA: TGTGCCAGCACGACAGAGGGGGTCATCGAAGCTTTCTTT. This chain uses TRBV2 with TRBJ1-1, with a weak D call TRBD1 (6 bases). Germline V gene sequence: CDR1 SNHLY, CDR2 FYNNEI. The CDR3 totals 13 residues. V lost 7 bases and J lost 8, with 17 bases in between.